What follows is one T cell receptor (beta chain) and its context. The antigen is not known. Nominal health characterized the donors when sampled, though unrecorded immune exposures were likely. Primers included in the PCR were 60 Vbeta and 13 Jbeta primers. TCRdb's table, derived via immunoSEQ multiplex PCR, lists solely in-frame clones and lacks some. The sample carries approximately 190,000 clones, around 87% recorded once. This sample was taken from a study of cytomegalovirus exposure and HLA in healthy donors. Findings and limits, study-wide: Immune exposure data for these donors was limited to CMV serostatus. V- and J-gene trimming of TCR beta was linked (in a later analysis) to a missense DCLRE1C variant.

CDR1 is KGHSH and CDR2 is LQKENI in the germline V gene. V was clipped by 3 bases and J by 6 bases, with 21 bases between them. This CDR3 spans 16 amino acids. This chain joins TRBV18 and TRBJ2-7, with D possibly matching TRBD1 (7 bases). The sequenced sample consisted of PBMCs. This sequence was found in a man aged 30-40 years in good health and CMV-seronegative. As DNA, the CDR3 is TGTGCCAGCTCACCGGGCGGGTGGAGGGGGCGTACCGAGCAGTACTTC. Translation gives CASSPGGWRGRTEQYF.